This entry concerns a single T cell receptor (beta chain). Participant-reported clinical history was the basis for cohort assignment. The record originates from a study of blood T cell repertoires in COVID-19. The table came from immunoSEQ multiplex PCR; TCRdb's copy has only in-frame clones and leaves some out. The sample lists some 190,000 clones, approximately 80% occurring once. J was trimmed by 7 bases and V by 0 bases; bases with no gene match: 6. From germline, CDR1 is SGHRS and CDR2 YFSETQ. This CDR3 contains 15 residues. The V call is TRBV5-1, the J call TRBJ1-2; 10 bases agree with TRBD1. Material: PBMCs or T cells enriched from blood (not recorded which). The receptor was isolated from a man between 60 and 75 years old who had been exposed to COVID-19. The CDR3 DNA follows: TGCGCCAGCAGCTTGGACGGACAGGGGGTTTTTGGCTACACCTTC. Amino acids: CASSLDGQGVFGYTF.